This TCR beta chain was identified during a study of T cells in Graves' hyperthyroidism and ophthalmopathy. Details on this clonotype: An end of the junction differs from the germline gene, which may be a read error.

The CDR3 regions of TCR beta were amplified from RNA transcripts. The study used the HTBI primer set for a first-round RT-PCR of the TCR CDR3. MiXCR, run by TCRdb on the multiplex PCR reads, gives a single entry per CDR3 protein. The table records about 700,000 distinct CDR3 sequences, about 45% of them present only once. The CDR3 contains 16 residues. Germline V gene data show CDR1 as ENHRY and CDR2 as SYGVKD. Sequenced sample: peripheral blood or thyroid tissue (not recorded which). The V gene is TRBV10-3, the J gene TRBJ2-7, with D tentatively TRBD2 (6 bases). The source of this sequence is an adult man with Graves' disease, either hyperthyroidism or ophthalmopathy (not recorded which). CDR3 sequence reads: CATSDSGAGSSYEQYF. The CDR3 DNA follows: TGTGCCACCAGTGATTCGGGCGCGGGAAGCTCCTACGAGCAGTACTTC.